This T cell receptor (beta chain) was sequenced during a study of blood T cell repertoires in COVID-19. For the study at large: Donors in the United States, Italy and Spain gave samples during acute or convalescent COVID-19.

The germline V gene has CDR1 SGHNT and CDR2 YYREEE (reference sequence). This CDR3 has 16 amino acids. Germline trimming cut 4 bases from V and 10 bases from J; bases unmatched to any gene: 13. Donors in Cohort 3 who had recovered were those with two negative PCRs, healthcare professional clearance, or resolution of their symptoms. Methods used by the authors: Amplification of reference gene primers was used by the study to estimate nucleated cell counts. Libraries were prepared by immunoSEQ multiplex PCR; TCRdb keeps only in-frame clonotypes and omits some of them. V and J calls and clone size follow that table, whereas D and trimming were derived from the DNA. The sample has 220,000 or so clones, about four fifths seen once.

The sequence derives from a woman aged 40-49 years who had recovered from COVID-19. The specimen was PBMCs or T cells enriched from blood (not recorded which). The V and J genes are TRBV5-4 and TRBJ2-1, with TRBD2 identical over 11 bases. The CDR3 DNA reads TGTGCCAGCAGCCTATGGACTAGCGGGCCCCTGAGGGAGCAGTTCTTC. It codes for CASSLWTSGPLREQFF. The full variable domain, rest sourced from reference TRBV5-4 and TRBJ2-1, is ETGVTQSPTHLIKTRGQQVTLRCSSQSGHNTVSWYQQALGQGPQFIFQYYREEENGRGNFPPRFSGLQFPNYSSELNVNALELDDSALYLCASSLWTSGPLREQFFGPGTRLTVL.